Listed below are T cell receptor beta chains from one sample, sequenced in a study of shared clonotypes between healthy human individuals. Sequenced by immunoSEQ multiplex PCR; TCRdb stores in-frame clones only, minus some. This table has approximately 600,000 clones, approximately 96% appearing once. Sequenced: naive CD8+ T cells sorted from blood. The origin of the receptors is a young woman in good health. CDR3s include the opening cysteine and the closing phenylalanine or tryptophan. The D gene is left open where the match is weak. Size is stated for part of the rows, as once, few or many counts, or as a class when the clone is expanded.

size: NA
D: NA
V: TRBV5-6
J: TRBJ2-7
CDR3: CASSPEGGEESYEQYF
DNA: TGTGCCAGCAGCCCGGAGGGGGGGGAAGAATCCTACGAGCAGTACTTC

size: NA
D: TRBD2
V: TRBV29-1
J: TRBJ2-1
CDR3: CSVEDGGLVTSYNEQFF
DNA: TGCAGCGTTGAAGACGGGGGACTAGTCACCTCCTACAATGAGCAGTTCTTC

size: once
D: NA
V: TRBV7-6
J: TRBJ2-2
CDR3: CASSAEGVDTGELFF
DNA: TGTGCCAGCAGCGCCGAGGGCGTGGACACCGGGGAGCTGTTTTTT

size: few
D: TRBD2
V: TRBV27
J: TRBJ2-7
CDR3: CASSHGSGSYEQYF
DNA: TGTGCCAGCAGTCATGGGAGCGGGAGCTACGAGCAGTACTTC

size: NA
D: TRBD1
V: TRBV5-5
J: TRBJ1-2
CDR3: CASSVPGQGDGYTF
DNA: TGTGCCAGCAGCGTACCGGGACAGGGGGATGGCTACACCTTC

size: once
D: TRBD2
V: TRBV6-7
J: TRBJ2-7
CDR3: CASSYTGLASGNEQYF
DNA: TGTGCCAGCAGTTACACGGGACTAGCGTCGGGGAACGAGCAGTACTTC

size: NA
D: TRBD2
V: TRBV5-1
J: TRBJ2-3
CDR3: CASSLSAGGSTDTQYF
DNA: TGCGCCAGCAGCTTGTCGGCGGGAGGGAGCACAGATACGCAGTATTTT

size: NA
D: NA
V: TRBV5-4
J: TRBJ2-7
CDR3: CASSLGWGNEQYF
DNA: TGTGCCAGCAGCTTGGGATGGGGGAACGAGCAGTACTTC

size: NA
D: NA
V: TRBV4-1
J: TRBJ1-1
CDR3: CASSQEMGNTEAFF
DNA: TGCGCCAGCAGCCAAGAAATGGGGAACACTGAAGCTTTCTTT

size: NA
D: NA
V: TRBV5-1
J: TRBJ2-7
CDR3: CASSFRGTYEQYF
DNA: TGCGCCAGCAGCTTCCGAGGGACCTACGAGCAGTACTTC

size: once
D: TRBD1
V: TRBV6-5
J: TRBJ2-1
CDR3: CASMRQGTYNEQFF
DNA: TGTGCCAGCATGAGACAGGGGACCTACAATGAGCAGTTCTTC

size: NA
D: NA
V: TRBV21-1
J: TRBJ2-7
CDR3: CASPITGGSYEQYF
DNA: TGTGCCAGCCCTATCACAGGGGGGTCCTACGAGCAGTACTTC

size: NA
D: NA
V: TRBV11-2
J: TRBJ2-7
CDR3: CASSLIPREQYF
DNA: TGTGCCAGCAGCTTAATCCCCCGCGAGCAGTACTTC

size: NA
D: TRBD2
V: TRBV5-1
J: TRBJ2-7
CDR3: CASSLGLAPSYEQYF
DNA: TGCGCCAGCAGCTTGGGACTAGCGCCTTCCTACGAGCAGTACTTC

size: NA
D: NA
V: TRBV15
J: TRBJ1-5
CDR3: CATSVQGGSNQPQHF
DNA: TGTGCCACCAGCGTTCAGGGTGGGAGCAATCAGCCCCAGCATTTT

size: NA
D: NA
V: TRBV19
J: TRBJ2-2
CDR3: CASSLQGREAMNTGELFF
DNA: TGTGCCAGTAGTCTCCAAGGCCGGGAAGCGATGAACACCGGGGAGCTGTTTTTT

size: NA
D: NA
V: TRBV15
J: TRBJ2-7
CDR3: CATRDFDSYEQYF
DNA: TGTGCCACCCGGGACTTCGACTCCTACGAGCAGTACTTC

size: NA
D: TRBD2
V: TRBV7-9
J: TRBJ2-1
CDR3: CASSQNPSGRALNEQFF
DNA: TGTGCCAGCAGCCAAAACCCCAGCGGGAGGGCCCTAAATGAGCAGTTCTTC

size: NA
D: NA
V: TRBV7-9
J: TRBJ2-3
CDR3: CASSQGSTDTQYF
DNA: TGTGCCAGCAGCCAAGGGAGCACAGATACGCAGTATTTT

size: NA
D: TRBD1
V: TRBV6-5
J: TRBJ1-1
CDR3: CASSLTGRNTEAFF
DNA: TGTGCCAGCAGCCTGACAGGGAGAAACACTGAAGCTTTCTTT

size: NA
D: NA
V: TRBV6-5
J: TRBJ2-7
CDR3: CASSYWAGQHYEQYF
DNA: TGTGCCAGCAGTTACTGGGCTGGACAGCACTACGAGCAGTACTTC

size: NA
D: TRBD2
V: TRBV30
J: TRBJ2-1
CDR3: CAWRASGSRHNEQFF
DNA: TGTGCCTGGAGAGCTAGCGGGAGTCGGCACAATGAGCAGTTCTTC

size: NA
D: TRBD2
V: TRBV27
J: TRBJ2-1
CDR3: CASSPGTSGKNEQFF
DNA: TGTGCCAGCAGTCCCGGGACTAGCGGTAAGAATGAGCAGTTCTTC

size: NA
D: NA
V: TRBV6-1
J: TRBJ2-3
CDR3: CASSSLLEPDTQYF
DNA: TGTGCCAGCAGTTCCCTACTAGAGCCAGATACGCAGTATTTT

size: NA
D: NA
V: TRBV6-4
J: TRBJ2-2
CDR3: CASSDSIDFNTGELFF
DNA: TGTGCCAGCAGTGACTCTATCGATTTCAACACCGGGGAGCTGTTTTTT

size: NA
D: NA
V: TRBV7-6
J: TRBJ2-2
CDR3: CASSLSSFTGELFF
DNA: TGTGCCAGCAGCTTGTCTTCCTTCACCGGGGAGCTGTTTTTT

size: NA
D: TRBD1
V: TRBV6-1
J: TRBJ2-7
CDR3: CASRSRGYEQYF
DNA: TGTGCCAGCAGAAGCAGGGGGTACGAGCAGTACTTC

size: NA
D: TRBD1
V: TRBV27
J: TRBJ2-7
CDR3: CASGRGTGNYEQYF
DNA: TGTGCCAGCGGCCGGGGGACAGGTAACTACGAGCAGTACTTC

size: NA
D: TRBD2
V: TRBV28
J: TRBJ2-7
CDR3: CASSLGLPGGIYEQYF
DNA: TGTGCCAGCAGCCTGGGACTGCCCGGGGGGATTTACGAGCAGTACTTC

size: NA
D: NA
V: TRBV2
J: TRBJ1-5
CDR3: CASSEAVGQPQHF
DNA: TGTGCCAGCAGTGAAGCGGTGGGGCAGCCCCAGCATTTT

size: NA
D: NA
V: TRBV5-6
J: TRBJ2-1
CDR3: CASSLGAFISYNEQFF
DNA: TGTGCCAGCAGCTTGGGTGCCTTCATTTCCTACAATGAGCAGTTCTTC

size: NA
D: NA
V: TRBV7-9
J: TRBJ2-7
CDR3: CASSRKGGEAYEQYF
DNA: TGTGCCAGCAGCCGAAAGGGCGGGGAGGCCTACGAGCAGTACTTC

size: NA
D: TRBD2
V: TRBV6-4
J: TRBJ2-3
CDR3: CASSVVQRERTDTQYF
DNA: TGTGCCAGCAGTGTTGTCCAGCGGGAACGGACAGATACGCAGTATTTT

size: NA
D: NA
V: TRBV19
J: TRBJ2-1
CDR3: CASTERPYNEQFF
DNA: TGTGCCAGTACTGAGCGCCCCTACAATGAGCAGTTCTTC

size: NA
D: NA
V: TRBV13
J: TRBJ2-7
CDR3: CASSGGRTYEQYF
DNA: TGTGCCAGCAGCGGTGGACGTACCTACGAGCAGTACTTC

size: NA
D: NA
V: TRBV27
J: TRBJ2-2
CDR3: CASSSDRYTGELFF
DNA: TGTGCCAGCAGTTCGGACAGATACACCGGGGAGCTGTTTTTT

size: NA
D: NA
V: TRBV5-5
J: TRBJ2-7
CDR3: CASSLGPLEQYF
DNA: TGTGCCAGCAGCTTGGGACCCCTCGAGCAGTACTTC

size: NA
D: TRBD2
V: TRBV14
J: TRBJ2-5
CDR3: CASSRHSGSQETQYF
DNA: TGTGCCAGCAGCCGCCATAGCGGGAGCCAAGAGACCCAGTACTTC

size: once
D: NA
V: TRBV27
J: TRBJ2-7
CDR3: CASSFRTGLSEQYF
DNA: TGTGCCAGCAGTTTCCGGACGGGGCTCTCCGAGCAGTACTTC

size: once
D: NA
V: TRBV28
J: TRBJ1-5
CDR3: CASSFGRVSNQPQHF
DNA: TGTGCCAGCAGTTTTGGCAGAGTATCCAATCAGCCCCAGCATTTT

size: NA
D: NA
V: TRBV5-8
J: TRBJ2-7
CDR3: CASSFLYEQYF
DNA: TGTGCCAGCAGCTTTTTGTACGAGCAGTACTTC

size: NA
D: NA
V: TRBV9
J: TRBJ1-2
CDR3: CASSPPGAGYGYTF
DNA: TGTGCCAGCAGCCCACCGGGTGCGGGCTATGGCTACACCTTC

size: NA
D: NA
V: TRBV6-5
J: TRBJ2-7
CDR3: CASSSEGAYEQYF
DNA: TGTGCCAGCAGTTCGGAGGGGGCCTACGAGCAGTACTTC

size: NA
D: NA
V: TRBV6-6
J: TRBJ2-1
CDR3: CASSSLTGSYNEQFF
DNA: TGTGCCAGCAGTTCCCTGACGGGTTCCTACAATGAGCAGTTCTTC

size: NA
D: NA
V: TRBV9
J: TRBJ2-1
CDR3: CASSAGWGRSEQFF
DNA: TGTGCCAGCAGCGCGGGTTGGGGGCGGAGTGAGCAGTTCTTC

size: NA
D: NA
V: TRBV28
J: TRBJ2-1
CDR3: CASLPATEENEQFF
DNA: TGTGCCAGCTTACCCGCGACGGAAGAAAATGAGCAGTTCTTC

size: NA
D: NA
V: TRBV7-9
J: TRBJ2-1
CDR3: CASRPSESSYNEQFF
DNA: TGTGCCAGCAGGCCGAGCGAGAGCTCCTACAATGAGCAGTTCTTC

size: once
D: TRBD1
V: TRBV6-1
J: TRBJ1-5
CDR3: CASRDRGFNQPQHF
DNA: TGTGCCAGCCGGGACAGGGGGTTCAATCAGCCCCAGCATTTT

size: NA
D: NA
V: TRBV5-4
J: TRBJ2-7
CDR3: CASSSTGSGPYEQYF
DNA: TGTGCCAGCAGCTCTACTGGTAGCGGCCCCTACGAGCAGTACTTC

size: NA
D: NA
V: TRBV6-5
J: TRBJ2-4
CDR3: CASSYSIGAKNIQYF
DNA: TGTGCCAGCAGTTACTCGATAGGGGCCAAAAACATTCAGTACTTC